Listed here are 24 T cell receptor beta chains from one sample, sequenced in a study of preoperative IRX-2 immunotherapy in early breast cancer. Using immunoSEQ multiplex PCR, the repertoire was profiled, and TCRdb retains in-frame clones only, with some absent. Of about 43,000 clones listed, approximately 95% were seen once; the top ten hold about 1.6%. As to treatment: preoperative locoregional IRX-2 cytokine immunotherapy. Sequences were derived from tumor tissue, sampled after IRX-2 immunotherapy. The receptor set was obtained from a human donor with breast cancer.

The rearrangement uses TRBV14 and TRBJ1-3; D possibly corresponds to TRBD1 (5 bases). The CDR3 covers 15 residues. Germline-derived CDR1 and CDR2 are SGHDN and FVKESK. Trimming shortened V by 6 bases and J by 0 bases, and 12 bases separated the two germline ends. This CDR3 is CASRRDSDSGNTIYF. CDR3 bases: TGTGCCAGCAGACGGGACTCAGACTCTGGAAACACCATATATTTT.

V usage is TRBV21-1 and J usage is TRBJ2-7; TRBD1 is the table's D call and was not checked against the DNA. TRBV21-1 counts as a pseudogene. CDR3 length: 15 amino acids. The DNA of the CDR3 is TGTGCCAGCAGCAAAGCAAGGGGAAGGGCCTACGAGCAGTACTTC. Translating it yields CASSKARGRAYEQYF.

This chain connects TRBV30 to TRBJ1-1, with 7 positions matching TRBD1. Germline assignment: CDR1 GTSNPN and CDR2 SVGIG (reference sequence). The CDR3 has 13 amino acids. The V gene end was trimmed by 5 bases and the J gene end by 5 bases; junction bases not matched to a gene: 8. CDR3 DNA: TGTGCCTGGGCCCCGACAGGGTGGACTGAAGCTTTCTTT. Its protein is CAWAPTGWTEAFF.

This chain joins TRBV27 and TRBJ2-7, with TRBD1 matching over 7 bases. Trimming at V came to 11 bases and at J to 4 bases, leaving 8 bases not matched to a gene. The germline CDR1 and CDR2 sequences are MNHEY and SMNVEV (reference sequence). The CDR3 consists of 12 residues. The CDR3 region has the DNA TGTGCCTCCTGGGACAGTCATTACGAGCAGTACTTC. It translates to CASWDSHYEQYF.

The CDR3 sequence: CASSLAGPYEQYF. The CDR3 nucleotides are TGTGCCAGCAGCTTAGCGGGGCCCTACGAGCAGTACTTC. This chain connects TRBV11-2 to TRBJ2-7; tentatively, D is TRBD1 or TRBD2 (5 bases each). The V gene lost 1 base and the J gene lost 2 bases, with 6 bases spanning the gap. In germline, CDR1 is SGHAT, CDR2 FQNNGV. There are 13 residues in the CDR3. Combining the CDR3 with reference TRBV11-2 and TRBJ2-7 gives the whole variable domain EAGVAQSPRYKIIEKRQSVAFWCNPISGHATLYWYQQILGQGPKLLIQFQNNGVVDDSQLPKDRFSAERLKGVDSTLKIQPAKLEDSAVYLCASSLAGPYEQYFGPGTRLTVT.

The gene calls are TRBV4-1 and TRBJ2-2; weak D call: TRBD1 (6 bases). CDR1 is MGHRA, CDR2 YSYEKL, per germline. V was pared by 1 base and J by 9 bases, with 21 bases between. This CDR3 has 17 amino acids. CDR3 sequence: CASSQGFPGAVLRELFF. The CDR3 nucleotides are TGCGCCAGCAGCCAAGGTTTTCCAGGGGCTGTTCTACGGGAGCTGTTTTTT.

The chain links TRBV7-9 to TRBJ2-7; maybe TRBD2 (5 bases). Germline V CDR1 and CDR2: SEHNR, FQNEAQ (reference sequence). This CDR3 region has 11 residues. V was pared by 5 bases and J by 5 bases, with 7 bases between. The CDR3 DNA follows: TGTGCCAGCAGCCCCGGGGACGAGCAGTACTTC. This translates into CASSPGDEQYF.

The genes are TRBV28 and TRBJ1-1; D unclear. V shed 7 bases and J shed 0 bases, with 9 bases lying between them. Germline V CDR1 and CDR2: MDHEN, SYDVKM. The CDR3 length is 13 residues. DNA of the CDR3: TGTGCCAGCAAGGGTGGACTGAACACTGAAGCTTTCTTT. Amino acid sequence: CASKGGLNTEAFF. Looking up the rest from reference TRBV28 and TRBJ1-1 gives the full variable domain: DVKVTQSSRYLVKRTGEKVFLECVQDMDHENMFWYRQDPGLGLRLIYFSYDVKMKEKGDIPEGYSVSREKKERFSLILESASTNQTSMYLCASKGGLNTEAFFGQGTRLTVV.

The chain employs TRBV7-8 and TRBJ1-2; D is ambiguous. V lost 5 bases and J lost 0, with 10 bases in between. This CDR3 contains 14 residues. The germline gives CDR1 SGHVS, CDR2 FQNEAQ. The DNA of the CDR3 is TGTGCCAGCAGCCCGAGGTTGACTAACTATGGCTACACCTTC. It encodes CASSPRLTNYGYTF.

This clone was observed a single time. One end of the junction varies from germline; a read error may be responsible. The rearrangement uses TRBV7-2 and TRBJ1-5; D ambiguous. CDR3 length: 13 amino acids. The germline CDR1 and CDR2 sequences are SGHTA and FQGNSA. CDR3 region: CAGSSNSNQPQHF. CDR3 bases: TGTGCCGGCAGTTCTAATAGCAATCAGCCCCAGCATTTT.

The CDR3 sequence is CASSPSTAASTDTQYF. Written as DNA, the CDR3 is TGTGCCAGCAGTCCCTCCACGGCAGCTAGCACAGATACGCAGTATTTT. The rearrangement joins TRBV27 to TRBJ2-3; no clear D. Germline CDR1 reads MNHEY; CDR2 reads SMNVEV (reference sequence). The CDR3 extends over 16 amino acids. V lost 5 bases, J lost 0 bases, and 15 bases lay in between.

This rearrangement joins TRBV11-2 to TRBJ2-7; the D is unclear. The ends were cut back, 1 base at V and 2 bases at J, with 12 bases in the middle. The germline CDR1 and CDR2 sequences are SGHAT and FQNNGV. This CDR3 has 15 amino acids. CDR3 bases: TGTGCCAGCAGCTTAGTCCAGAATCTCGCCTACGAGCAGTACTTC. Protein sequence: CASSLVQNLAYEQYF.

V and J are TRBV18 and TRBJ2-2, with 12 nucleotides matching TRBD2. Per germline, CDR1 KGHSH and CDR2 LQKENI. With 3 bases clipped from V and 0 bases from J, the junction kept 2 bases outside the gene matches. The CDR3 runs to 17 residues. In nucleotides, the CDR3 is TGTGCCAGCTCACCCGGACTAGCGGGGACGAACACCGGGGAGCTGTTTTTT. It yields the protein CASSPGLAGTNTGELFF.

The chain's CDR3 is CASSQEQSSGSTDTQYF. The DNA for the CDR3 is TGTGCCAGCAGCCAAGAACAATCCAGCGGGAGCACAGATACGCAGTATTTT. The chain recombines TRBV4-2 with TRBJ2-3; D may be TRBD2 (6 bases). Germline CDR1 LGHNA, CDR2 YNFKEQ. Trimming removed 0 bases at V and 0 bases at J, with 13 bases between. The CDR3 loop spans 17 amino acids.

This rearrangement joins TRBV29-1 to TRBJ1-1, with 8 bases lining up with TRBD1. Germline CDR1 reads SQVTM; CDR2 reads ANQGSEA. Losses at the gene ends were 4 bases for V and 1 base for J; bases not matched to a gene: 2. The CDR3 runs to 13 residues. DNA for the CDR3: TGCAGCGTTGTGGGACAGGCGAACACTGAAGCTTTCTTT. Its protein product is CSVVGQANTEAFF. The variable domain in full, with the rest retrieved from reference TRBV29-1 and TRBJ1-1, is SAVISQKPSRDICQRGTSLTIQCQVDSQVTMMFWYRQQPGQSLTLIATANQGSEATYESGFVIDKFPISRPNLTFSTLTVSNMSPEDSSIYLCSVVGQANTEAFFGQGTRLTVV.

The rearrangement links TRBV4-2 to TRBJ2-2, with 10 nucleotides matching TRBD2. With 7 bases clipped from V and 6 bases from J, the junction kept 5 bases outside the gene matches. In germline, CDR1 is LGHNA, CDR2 YNFKEQ. This CDR3 comprises 14 residues. CDR3 in DNA: TGTGCCAGCACTCGCAGCGGGGGGGCCGGGGAGCTGTTTTTT. It specifies CASTRSGGAGELFF.

This clone was recorded only once. The chain joins TRBV29-1 to TRBJ2-3, with D maybe TRBD2 (6 bases). CDR3 size: 14 residues. Germline V gene lookup returns CDR1 SQVTM and CDR2 ANQGSEA. Trimming stripped 7 bases from V and 2 bases from J, with 16 bases between. CDR3 bases: TGCAGCGGTGGGAGGAGGGAAACCACAGATACGCAGTATTTT. Protein product: CSGGRRETTDTQYF.

CDR3 nucleotides: TGTGCCAGCTCACCGGGACCGAACTCTGGGGCCAACGTCCTGACTTTC. Translated, it gives CASSPGPNSGANVLTF. The genes are TRBV18 and TRBJ2-6; D is possibly TRBD1 or TRBD2 (5 bases each). The CDR3 has 16 amino acids. V dropped 3 bases and J dropped 0 bases, with 9 bases sitting between them. Per germline, CDR1 KGHSH and CDR2 LQKENI.

This chain connects TRBV28 to TRBJ1-5, with D possibly matching TRBD1 (6 bases). Germline V lookup: CDR1 MDHEN, CDR2 SYDVKM. Trimming removed 4 bases at V and 5 bases at J, with 12 bases between. This CDR3 has 14 residues. The CDR3 region has the DNA TGTGCCAGCAGTTCCGGGACACACCATCAGCCCCAGCATTTT. The encoded protein is CASSSGTHHQPQHF.

This clone was seen once. This sequence joins TRBV7-9 and TRBJ2-1; 8 bases match TRBD1. Germline assignment: CDR1 SEHNR and CDR2 FQNEAQ (reference sequence). V was clipped by 3 bases and J by 14 bases; unmatched bases: 6. The CDR3 is 12 residues long. CDR3: CASSFGDRREFF. The CDR3 DNA reads TGTGCCAGCAGCTTTGGGGACAGGAGGGAGTTCTTC.

The chain has TRBV19 and TRBJ1-1; the D is unclear. Germline CDR1 and CDR2: LNHDA and SQIVND (reference sequence). The CDR3 is 12 residues long. V lost 4 bases, J lost 8 bases, and 11 bases lay in between. This chain's CDR3 is CASSSVGTEAFF. CDR3 nucleotide sequence: TGTGCCAGTAGTAGCGTGGGAACCGAAGCTTTCTTT.

The rearrangement joins TRBV9 to TRBJ1-4; D perhaps matches TRBD1 (5 bases). From germline, CDR1 is SGDLS and CDR2 YYNGEE. The CDR3 is 12 amino acids. The V end lost 4 bases, the J end lost 8 bases, and 9 bases lay between the germline ends. CDR3 residues: CASSTPGEKLFF. The CDR3 DNA is TGTGCCAGCAGCACCCCAGGGGAAAAACTGTTTTTT.

The gene calls are TRBV5-4 and TRBJ1-3; D possibly corresponds to TRBD1 (6 bases). This CDR3 is built from 16 residues. V lost 4 bases to trimming and J lost 0 bases, with 14 bases between them. Germline V lookup: CDR1 SGHNT, CDR2 YYREEE (reference sequence). This CDR3 reads CASSPGGPRSGNTIYF. CDR3 sequence (DNA): TGTGCCAGCAGCCCCGGGGGGCCCCGCTCTGGAAACACCATATATTTT.

The chain recombines TRBV4-3 with TRBJ1-6, with 9 bases matching TRBD1. Trimming took 0 bases from V and 0 from J; bases not matched to a gene: 6. The CDR3 length is 19 residues. Germline V lookup: CDR1 LGHNA, CDR2 YSLEER. The CDR3 region is CASSQDRGTGSSYNSPLHF. The CDR3 region has the DNA TGCGCCAGCAGCCAAGATCGGGGGACAGGGAGCTCCTATAATTCACCCCTCCACTTT.